The next 7 T cell receptor beta chains were all read from a single sample in a study of long-term antiretroviral therapy in people with HIV. The assay used was immunoSEQ (version v3.0), run at survey level. The repertoire was sequenced with immunoSEQ multiplex PCR; TCRdb's copy has only in-frame clones and lacks some. The sample has 20,000 to 25,000 clones, roughly 85% seen once. The specimen was unsorted PBMCs, collected 0.2 years after starting antiretroviral therapy. The receptors were sampled from a woman aged 25-40 years with HIV.

This chain joins TRBV9 and TRBJ2-1; D might be TRBD1 or TRBD2, each matching 5 bases. V was cut by 2 bases and J by 5 bases, with 14 bases left in between. The CDR3 is 15 residues long. Germline V gene data show CDR1 as SGDLS and CDR2 as YYNGEE. The CDR3 DNA reads as TGTGCCAGCAGCGTGATGAGAGGGGCGGACAATGAGCAGTTCTTC. Protein: CASSVMRGADNEQFF. Based on the CDR3 plus reference TRBV9 and TRBJ2-1, the full variable domain is DSGVTQTPKHLITATGQRVTLRCSPRSGDLSVYWYQQSLDQGLQFLIQYYNGEERAKGNILERFSAQQFPDLHSELNLSSLELGDSALYFCASSVMRGADNEQFFGPGTRLTVL.

This clone has a handful of counts. This chain joins TRBV27 and TRBJ2-5, with D possibly TRBD2 on 6 matching bases. The CDR3 spans 15 residues. The V gene's germline CDR1 is MNHEY and CDR2 SMNVEV (reference sequence). V was clipped by 5 bases and J by 4 bases, with 17 bases between them. For the CDR3, the DNA is TGTGCCAGCAGTCCCTCCGGGACTTGGGGAGAGACCCAGTACTTC. Its protein is CASSPSGTWGETQYF.

The sample holds a few counts of this clone. V gene TRBV5-1 combines with J gene TRBJ1-2; 7 bases line up with TRBD1. V shed 3 bases, J shed 0 bases, and the junction held 8 bases outside the gene matches. The CDR3 covers 16 residues. CDR1 SGHRS and CDR2 YFSETQ come from the germline V gene. The CDR3 spells CASSSGTASTNYGYTF. Here the CDR3 DNA reads TGCGCCAGCAGCTCCGGGACAGCTTCGACTAACTATGGCTACACCTTC.

The V call is TRBV4-1, the J call TRBJ2-5, with 10 positions matching TRBD1. The CDR3 is made up of 18 amino acids. Per germline, CDR1 MGHRA and CDR2 YSYEKL. Germline trimming cut 4 bases from V and 1 base from J; bases unmatched to any gene: 12. DNA of the CDR3: TGCGCCAGCAGCCGATATACTCGGACAGGGGGTTCCCAAGAGACCCAGTACTTC. Protein product: CASSRYTRTGGSQETQYF.

The chain links TRBV7-6 to TRBJ1-1; D is unclear. Germline-derived CDR1 and CDR2 are SGHVS and FNYEAQ. The CDR3 runs 14 residues. Trimming left V 4 bases short and J 2 bases short, with 11 bases between. The CDR3 sequence is CASSSVTENTEAFF. The CDR3 coding sequence is TGTGCCAGCAGCTCAGTGACTGAAAACACTGAAGCTTTCTTT.

The V call is TRBV5-1, the J call TRBJ2-4; no clear D gene. Per germline, CDR1 SGHRS and CDR2 YFSETQ. CDR3 length: 15 residues. V lost 1 base and J lost 1, with 9 bases in between. The CDR3 region is CASSLPSVAKNIQYF. CDR3 bases: TGCGCCAGCAGCTTGCCGTCGGTGGCCAAAAACATTCAGTACTTC.

The rearrangement joins TRBV5-1 to TRBJ1-1, with a weak D call TRBD1 (5 bases). CDR1 is SGHRS and CDR2 is YFSETQ in the germline V gene. The CDR3 loop spans 14 amino acids. V lost 0 bases, J lost 4 bases, and 10 bases lay in between. In DNA, the CDR3 is TGCGCCAGCAGCTTGGCCGGGGGTCGCACTGAAGCTTTCTTT. Translating it yields CASSLAGGRTEAFF.